This T cell receptor (beta chain) was captured in a study of T cell responses to AZD1222 COVID-19 vaccine. Trimming at V came to 6 bases and at J to 3 bases, leaving 4 bases not matched to a gene. CDR1 and CDR2 from the germline V gene are LNHDA and SQIVND (reference sequence). The CDR3 has 13 residues. Assay used: immunoSEQ multiplex PCR; TCRdb lists only in-frame clones, some missing. The sample has around 130,000 clones; 70% to 90% are singletons. V usage is TRBV19 and J usage is TRBJ1-1; 7 positions match TRBD1. The specimen was peripheral blood, collected on day 0 of AZD1222 vaccination. The TCR was taken from an adult in good health. The CDR3: CASRRGQYTEAFF. The CDR3 coding sequence is TGTGCCAGTAGGAGGGGACAGTACACTGAAGCTTTCTTT.